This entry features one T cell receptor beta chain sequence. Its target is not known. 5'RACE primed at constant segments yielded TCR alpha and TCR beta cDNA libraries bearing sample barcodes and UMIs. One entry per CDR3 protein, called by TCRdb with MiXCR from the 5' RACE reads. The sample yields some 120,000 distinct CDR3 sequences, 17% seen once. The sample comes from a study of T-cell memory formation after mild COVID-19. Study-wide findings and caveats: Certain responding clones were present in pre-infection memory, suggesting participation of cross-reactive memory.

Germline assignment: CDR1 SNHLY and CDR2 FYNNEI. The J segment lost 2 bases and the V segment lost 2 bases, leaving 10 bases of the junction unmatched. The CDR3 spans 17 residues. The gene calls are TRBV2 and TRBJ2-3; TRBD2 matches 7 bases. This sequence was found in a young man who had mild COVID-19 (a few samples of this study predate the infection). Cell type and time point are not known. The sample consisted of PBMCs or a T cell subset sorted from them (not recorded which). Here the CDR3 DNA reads TGTGCCAGCAGTGAAAGCCAGAATAGCGGGCTCACAGATACGCAGTATTTT. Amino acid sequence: CASSESQNSGLTDTQYF.